This T cell receptor (beta chain) was sequenced during a study of response to subunit inactivated influenza vaccine. Study results and limitations: With each seasonal influenza vaccination, the authors suggested, few new T cells are recruited.

As concerns this clonotype: The antigen is unknown.

TCRdb processed the RT-PCR reads anew with MiXCR; each CDR3 protein has one entry. The data hold 430,000 or so distinct CDR3 sequences, with roughly 9.8% observed a single time. The junction had 7 bases not matched to a gene; V was cut back by 3 bases and J by 3 bases. Germline CDR1 is SGHAT and CDR2 is FQNNGV. CDR3 length: 15 residues. The starting material was PBMCs from blood, obtained roughly 48 days after vaccination. V and J are TRBV11-2 and TRBJ2-5, with 7 bases matching TRBD1. The TCR sequence derives from a man aged 45-65 years who received an inactivated influenza vaccine. CDR3: CASSFSPGTEETQYF. In DNA, the CDR3 is TGTGCCAGCAGCTTCTCCCCCGGGACAGAAGAGACCCAGTACTTC.